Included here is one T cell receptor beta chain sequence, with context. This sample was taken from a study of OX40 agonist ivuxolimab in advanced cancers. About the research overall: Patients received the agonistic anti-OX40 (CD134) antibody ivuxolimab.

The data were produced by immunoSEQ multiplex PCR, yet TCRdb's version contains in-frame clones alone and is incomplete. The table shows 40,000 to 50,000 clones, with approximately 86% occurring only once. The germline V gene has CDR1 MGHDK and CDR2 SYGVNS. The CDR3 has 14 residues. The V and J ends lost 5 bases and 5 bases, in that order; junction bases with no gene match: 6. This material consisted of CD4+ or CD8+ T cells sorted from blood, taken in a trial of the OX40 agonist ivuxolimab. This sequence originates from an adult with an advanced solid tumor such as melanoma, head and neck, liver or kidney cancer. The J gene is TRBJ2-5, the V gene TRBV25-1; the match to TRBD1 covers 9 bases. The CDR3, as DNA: TGTGCCAGCAGTACAGGGGGCCCCGGGGAGACCCAGTACTTC. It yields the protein CASSTGGPGETQYF.